This T cell receptor (beta chain) was recorded in a study of graft-versus-host responses after intestinal transplantation (dated by TCRdb to the early 2020s). Regarding the study in general: The transplants that recipients received were multivisceral, liver-intestinal, or isolated intestinal. After intestinal transplantation, graft-versus-host and host-versus-graft alloreactive T cell clones were followed in the graft, circulation and bone marrow using bulk TCR-beta CDR3 sequencing. Donor T cell macrochimerism was defined as a peak of at least 4% donor T cells among recipient peripheral blood mononuclear cells. To identify alloreactive clones, pre-transplant mixed lymphocyte reaction products were sequenced and then compared with unstimulated pre-transplant donor and recipient T cells. Instead of going to the commercial service, samples from a few later patients were sequenced in-house on an Illumina MiSeq and processed with MiXCR. All recipients received anti-thymocyte globulin induction followed by maintenance tacrolimus and steroids for around three years. A cohort of about 26 intestinal transplant recipients, including one retransplant, was enrolled, and a few patients lacking pretransplant specimens were excluded. The study at large found these results: High GvH to HvG T cell clonal ratios were observed in the allografts of patients with donor T cell macrochimerism. Early after transplant, peak levels of circulating GvH clones were found to be associated with declines in HvG clones. Conclusions were limited by the relatively low number and heterogeneity of intestinal transplant patients. GvH clones were detected in recipient bone marrow, and some of these GvH clones were observed earlier in ileal mucosa or blood, consistent with an intestinal mucosal origin.

This specimen's time point label, per the study, means: cells obtained before transplantation from donor or recipient. CD3+CD4+ and CD3+CD8+ populations were FACS-sorted from unstimulated pre-transplant donor and recipient cells taken from spleen or lymph nodes. As for this clone: There is no known antigen for this receptor. It has no much larger one-base neighbor in the sample; base qualities were not kept.

CDR1 and CDR2, looked up from the germline V gene, are SGHTA and FQGTGA. Deletion took 5 bases off V and 0 bases off J, with a span of 9 bases between the germline ends. Reading from cysteine to phenylalanine, the CDR3 counts 14 amino acids. Here the CDR3 DNA is all that survives: 42 bases in frame from base 1. Library preparation employed the immunoSEQ multiplex PCR assay. In most patients, genomic DNA was isolated using the Qiagen DNeasy Blood and Tissue Kit and sent frozen to Adaptive Biotechnologies for TCR sequencing. High-throughput TCR-beta CDR3 sequencing of genomic DNA from most patients was performed by Adaptive Biotechnologies. The authors' pipeline ran thus. Adaptive's ImmunoSEQ software was the source of the TCR sequencing data for 18 patients, while a few other patients were processed with MiXCR and VDJtools. CD4 versus CD8 sorting errors were corrected by removing sequences found in both subsets at a frequency ratio below 5:1. Because the origin of CDR3 nucleotide sequences shared between donor and recipient could not be assigned, those sequences were removed. To count as alloreactive, a clone needed at least 2-fold expansion over unstimulated cells and a minimum CFSE-low frequency of 0.002% (template counts) or 0.001% (read counts). Clones were considered mappable if detected in sequenced pre-transplant spleen, lymph node, or MLR CFSE-low populations of the donor or recipient. Cumulative frequency of alloreactive clones was calculated as a percentage of all sequences weighted by copy number. Sourced from immuneACCESS, this table was stored by TCRdb with only in-frame sequences that have V and J called. A share of the clones is absent; for the studies checked, an unresolved V gene accounts for under half, and the remainder has no known explanation. Clone size and the V and J calls come from that table; the DNA yielded D and trimming. The sample yields about 130,000 clones; around 90% were counted once. Over 0.15% of the sample is in the top ten clones.

This specimen was unstimulated CD4+ T cells sorted from spleen or lymph node cells, taken before intestinal transplant. This TCR came from a human donor who received an intestinal transplant. The V and J genes are TRBV7-3 and TRBJ2-3; confidence is insufficient to name the D gene. The sequenced DNA is TGTGCCAGCAGCCGTCAATCTAGCACAGATACGCAGTATTTT. It specifies CASSRQSSTDTQYF.